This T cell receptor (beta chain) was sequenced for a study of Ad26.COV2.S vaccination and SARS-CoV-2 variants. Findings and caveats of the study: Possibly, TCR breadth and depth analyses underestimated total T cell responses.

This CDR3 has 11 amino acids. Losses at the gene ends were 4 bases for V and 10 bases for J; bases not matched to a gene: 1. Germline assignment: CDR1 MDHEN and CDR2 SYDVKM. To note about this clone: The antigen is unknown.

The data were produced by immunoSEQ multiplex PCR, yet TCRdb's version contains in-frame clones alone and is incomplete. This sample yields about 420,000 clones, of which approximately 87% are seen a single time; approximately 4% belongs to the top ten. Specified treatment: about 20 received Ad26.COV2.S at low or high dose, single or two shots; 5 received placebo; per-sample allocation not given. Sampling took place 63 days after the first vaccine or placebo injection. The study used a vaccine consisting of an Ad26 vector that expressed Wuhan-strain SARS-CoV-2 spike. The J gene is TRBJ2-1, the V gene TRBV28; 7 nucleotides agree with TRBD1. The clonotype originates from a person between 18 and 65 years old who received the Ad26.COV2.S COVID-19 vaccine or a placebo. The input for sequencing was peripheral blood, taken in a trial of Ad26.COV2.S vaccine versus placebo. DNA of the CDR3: TGTGCCAGCAGTTCGGACAGGGAGCAGTTCTTC. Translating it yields CASSSDREQFF.